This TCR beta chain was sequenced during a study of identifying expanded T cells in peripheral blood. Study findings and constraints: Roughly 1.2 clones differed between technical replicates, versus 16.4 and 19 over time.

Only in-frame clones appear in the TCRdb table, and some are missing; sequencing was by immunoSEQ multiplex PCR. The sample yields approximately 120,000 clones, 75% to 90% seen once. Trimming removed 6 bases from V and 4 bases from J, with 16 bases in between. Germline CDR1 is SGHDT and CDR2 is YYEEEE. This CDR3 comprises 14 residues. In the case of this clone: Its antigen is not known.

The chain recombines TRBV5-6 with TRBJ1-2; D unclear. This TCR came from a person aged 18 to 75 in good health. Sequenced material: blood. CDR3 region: CASIGQPVIYGYTF. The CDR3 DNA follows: TGTGCCAGCATAGGGCAGCCAGTAATCTATGGCTACACCTTC.